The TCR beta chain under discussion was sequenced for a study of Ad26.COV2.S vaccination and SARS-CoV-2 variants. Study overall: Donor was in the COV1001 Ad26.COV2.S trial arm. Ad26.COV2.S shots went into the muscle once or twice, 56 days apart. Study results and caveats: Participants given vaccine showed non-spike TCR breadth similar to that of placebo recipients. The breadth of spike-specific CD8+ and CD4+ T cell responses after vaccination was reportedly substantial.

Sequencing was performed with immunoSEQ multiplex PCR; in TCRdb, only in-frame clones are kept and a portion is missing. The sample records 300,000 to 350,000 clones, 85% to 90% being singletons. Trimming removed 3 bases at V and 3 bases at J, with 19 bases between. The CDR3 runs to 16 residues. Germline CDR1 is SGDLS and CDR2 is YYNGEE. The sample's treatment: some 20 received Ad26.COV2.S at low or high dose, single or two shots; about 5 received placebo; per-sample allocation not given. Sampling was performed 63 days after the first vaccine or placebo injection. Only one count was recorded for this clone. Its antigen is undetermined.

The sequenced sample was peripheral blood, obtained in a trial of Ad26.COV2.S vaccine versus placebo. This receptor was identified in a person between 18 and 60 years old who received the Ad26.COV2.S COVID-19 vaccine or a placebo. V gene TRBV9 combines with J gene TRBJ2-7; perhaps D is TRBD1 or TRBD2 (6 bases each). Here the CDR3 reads CASSAQPGAYVYEQYF. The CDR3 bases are TGTGCCAGCAGCGCTCAGCCGGGGGCCTACGTCTACGAGCAGTACTTC. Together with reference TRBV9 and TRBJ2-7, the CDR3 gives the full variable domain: DSGVTQTPKHLITATGQRVTLRCSPRSGDLSVYWYQQSLDQGLQFLIQYYNGEERAKGNILERFSAQQFPDLHSELNLSSLELGDSALYFCASSAQPGAYVYEQYFGPGTRLTVT.